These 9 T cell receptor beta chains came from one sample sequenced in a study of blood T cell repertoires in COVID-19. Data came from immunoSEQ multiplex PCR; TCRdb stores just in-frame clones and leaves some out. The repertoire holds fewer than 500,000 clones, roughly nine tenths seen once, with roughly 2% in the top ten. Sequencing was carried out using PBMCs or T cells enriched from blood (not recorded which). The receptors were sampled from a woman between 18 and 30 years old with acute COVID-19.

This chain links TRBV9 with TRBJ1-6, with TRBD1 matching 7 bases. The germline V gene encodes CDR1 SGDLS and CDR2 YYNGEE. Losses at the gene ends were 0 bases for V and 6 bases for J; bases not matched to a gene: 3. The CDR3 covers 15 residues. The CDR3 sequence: CASSVDRGGNSPLHF. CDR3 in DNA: TGTGCCAGCAGCGTAGACAGGGGCGGTAATTCACCCCTCCACTTT.

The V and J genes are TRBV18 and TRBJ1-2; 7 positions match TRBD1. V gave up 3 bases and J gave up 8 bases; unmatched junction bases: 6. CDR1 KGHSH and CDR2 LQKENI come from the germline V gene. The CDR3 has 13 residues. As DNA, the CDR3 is TGTGCCAGCTCACCCCAGGGGGGAAAGGGCTACACCTTC. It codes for CASSPQGGKGYTF.

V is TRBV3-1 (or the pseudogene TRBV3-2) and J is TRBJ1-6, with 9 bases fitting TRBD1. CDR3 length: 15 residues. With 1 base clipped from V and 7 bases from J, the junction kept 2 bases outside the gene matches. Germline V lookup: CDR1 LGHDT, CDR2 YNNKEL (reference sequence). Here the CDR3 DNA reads TGTGCCAGCAGCCAAGGAGGGACAGGGAATTCACCCCTCCACTTT. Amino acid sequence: CASSQGGTGNSPLHF.

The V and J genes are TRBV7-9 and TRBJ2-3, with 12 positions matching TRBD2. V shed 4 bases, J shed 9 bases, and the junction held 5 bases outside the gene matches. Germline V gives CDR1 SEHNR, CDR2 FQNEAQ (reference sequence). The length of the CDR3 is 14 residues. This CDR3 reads CASSSRTSGETQYF. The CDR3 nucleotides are TGTGCCAGCAGCTCGCGGACTAGCGGGGAAACGCAGTATTTT.

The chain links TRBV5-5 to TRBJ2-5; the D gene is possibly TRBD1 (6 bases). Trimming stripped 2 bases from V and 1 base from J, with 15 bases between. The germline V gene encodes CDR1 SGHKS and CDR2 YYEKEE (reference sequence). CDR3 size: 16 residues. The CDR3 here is CASSFSGTRGQETQYF. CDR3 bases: TGTGCCAGCAGCTTTTCCGGGACCAGGGGCCAAGAGACCCAGTACTTC.

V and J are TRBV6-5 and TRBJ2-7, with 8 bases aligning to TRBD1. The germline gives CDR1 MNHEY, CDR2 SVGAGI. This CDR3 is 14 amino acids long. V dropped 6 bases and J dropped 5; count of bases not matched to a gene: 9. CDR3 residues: CASRKDRASHEQYF. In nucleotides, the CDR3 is TGTGCCAGCAGGAAGGACAGGGCCTCTCACGAGCAGTACTTC.

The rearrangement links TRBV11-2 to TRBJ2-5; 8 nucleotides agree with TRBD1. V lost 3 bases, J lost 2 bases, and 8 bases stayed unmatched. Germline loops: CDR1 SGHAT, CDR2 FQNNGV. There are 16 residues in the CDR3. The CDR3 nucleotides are TGTGCCAGCAGCTTGACAGGGGTGAGCGGGCAAGAGACCCAGTACTTC. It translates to CASSLTGVSGQETQYF.

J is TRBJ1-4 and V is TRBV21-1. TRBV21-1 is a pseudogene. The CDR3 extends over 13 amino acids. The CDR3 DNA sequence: TGTGCCGCGGGGAGGACAACTAATGAAAAACTGTTTTTT. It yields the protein CAAGRTTNEKLFF.

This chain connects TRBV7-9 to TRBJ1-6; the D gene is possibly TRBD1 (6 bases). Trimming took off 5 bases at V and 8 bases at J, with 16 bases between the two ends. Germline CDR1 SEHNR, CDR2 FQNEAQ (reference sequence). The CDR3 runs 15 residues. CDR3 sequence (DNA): TGTGCCAGCAGCCCCCAGACACAGGGTGATTCACCCCTCCACTTT. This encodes CASSPQTQGDSPLHF.